This TCR beta chain derives from a study of blood T cell repertoires in COVID-19. This clone was observed once. The repertoire was sequenced with immunoSEQ multiplex PCR; TCRdb's copy has only in-frame clones and lacks some. Of over 150,000 clones in the sample, 60% to 80% were seen once. Germline V gene lookup returns CDR1 SQVTM and CDR2 ANQGSEA. The length of the CDR3 is 12 residues. V lost 4 bases and J 5 bases, leaving 11 bases between the germline ends. Sequencing was performed on peripheral blood. The receptor's source is a woman in her 70s with acute or convalescent COVID-19. V and J are TRBV29-1 and TRBJ2-5; D gene ambiguous. CDR3 region: CSVARLGETQYF. DNA for the CDR3: TGCAGCGTTGCAAGGTTGGGCGAGACCCAGTACTTC. Based on the CDR3 plus reference TRBV29-1 and TRBJ2-5, the full variable domain is SAVISQKPSRDICQRGTSLTIQCQVDSQVTMMFWYRQQPGQSLTLIATANQGSEATYESGFVIDKFPISRPNLTFSTLTVSNMSPEDSSIYLCSVARLGETQYFGPGTRLLVL.